These T cell receptor beta chains were read from a single sample in a study of post-analysis software for immune sequencing data. TCRdb independently ran MiXCR on the PCR reads; one entry per CDR3 protein. The profile shows hundreds of thousands of distinct CDR3 sequences, over 45% of them singletons. The source material was blood. The receptors were gathered from a girl aged 2-10 years with multiple sclerosis. Each CDR3 is given with its conserved first and last residue. A D gene is named only where the DNA matches it firmly. For some rows the clone size is stated as once, few or many, or as a class when expanded; others skip it.

clone size,D gene,J gene,V gene,CDR3 protein,CDR3 DNA
-,-,TRBJ2-4,TRBV18,CASSFLRGERIQYF,TGTGCCAGCTCGTTTCTTAGGGGGGAACGCATTCAGTACTTC
once,TRBD1,TRBJ2-1,TRBV27,CASSTSDRGFAEQFF,TGTGCCAGCAGTACCTCCGACAGGGGGTTTGCTGAGCAGTTCTTC
once,-,TRBJ2-5,TRBV12-3/TRBV12-4,CASRLGSGGTQYF,TGTGCCAGCAGGCTAGGAAGTGGGGGGACCCAGTACTTC
few,TRBD1,TRBJ2-5,TRBV20-1,CSARGFRTGETQYF,TGCAGTGCTAGGGGTTTTAGGACAGGGGAGACCCAGTACTTC
-,-,TRBJ2-7,TRBV29-1,CSVVGDGNEQYF,TGCAGCGTTGTAGGGGACGGCAACGAGCAGTACTTC
few,-,TRBJ2-3,TRBV15,CATSRRLSTDTQYF,TGTGCCACCAGCAGAAGACTAAGCACAGATACGCAGTATTTT
once,-,TRBJ1-2,TRBV5-1,CASSPGRGAGYTF,TGCGCCAGCAGCCCCGGAAGGGGGGCTGGCTACACCTTC
few,TRBD2,TRBJ2-1,TRBV20-1,CSASPPSGRWVKAYNEQFF,TGCAGTGCTAGTCCACCTAGCGGGAGGTGGGTCAAAGCCTACAATGAGCAGTTCTTC
few,-,TRBJ2-3,TRBV24-1,CATSDPKPGLTTDTQYF,TGTGCCACCAGTGACCCGAAACCGGGACTCACCACAGATACGCAGTATTTT
-,-,TRBJ2-5,TRBV20-1,CSASTFQETQYF,TGCAGTGCTAGTACCTTCCAAGAGACCCAGTACTTC
-,-,TRBJ1-2,TRBV6-5,CASSLNPGRGYGYTF,TGTGCCAGCAGCCTAAATCCGGGGAGAGGCTATGGCTACACCTTC
-,TRBD1,TRBJ2-7,TRBV11-2,CASSPRQGPEYNEQYF,TGTGCCAGCAGCCCCCGACAGGGTCCGGAATACAATGAGCAGTACTTC
-,-,TRBJ2-7,TRBV5-5,CASSLSGDASPYEQYF,TGTGCCAGCAGCCTAAGCGGCGACGCCTCTCCCTACGAGCAGTACTTC
-,-,TRBJ1-2,TRBV7-9,CASSLRQGNGYTF,TGTGCCAGCAGCTTAAGGCAGGGGAATGGCTACACCTTC
few,-,TRBJ1-3,TRBV27,CASSLAGTSGNTIYF,TGTGCCAGCAGTTTAGCCGGGACCTCTGGAAACACCATATATTTT
-,-,TRBJ2-3,TRBV12-3/TRBV12-4,CASSFNRPNTDTQYF,TGTGCCAGCAGTTTTAACAGGCCAAACACAGATACGCAGTATTTT
-,TRBD2,TRBJ2-5,TRBV6-5,CASSYSPSGRDGETQYF,TGTGCCAGCAGTTACTCGCCCAGCGGGAGGGATGGGGAGACCCAGTACTTC
-,TRBD1,TRBJ2-5,TRBV5-4,CASRPDRRETQYF,TGTGCCAGCAGGCCGGACAGGCGTGAGACCCAGTACTTC
-,TRBD1,TRBJ2-3,TRBV6-2/TRBV6-3,CASRQSLPGTGKTDTQYF,TGTGCCAGCAGACAATCCCTTCCCGGGACAGGGAAGACGGATACGCAGTATTTT
-,TRBD1,TRBJ2-1,TRBV29-1,CSVVRDRNYNEQFF,TGCAGCGTTGTGAGGGACAGGAATTACAATGAGCAGTTCTTC
-,-,TRBJ1-5,TRBV6-1,CASSLNRDRNQPQHF,TGTGCCAGCAGCCTAAACAGGGATAGGAATCAGCCCCAGCATTTT
-,-,TRBJ2-1,TRBV10-3,CAISESGFRGEKFF,TGTGCCATCAGTGAGTCTGGATTTAGGGGCGAGAAGTTCTTC
few,-,TRBJ1-2,TRBV5-1,CASSPDRDRGYTF,TGCGCCAGCAGCCCTGATCGGGACCGAGGCTACACCTTC
few,-,TRBJ1-2,TRBV10-3,CASGGAAYGYTF,TGTGCCTCGGGGGGCGCTGCCTATGGCTACACCTTC
-,TRBD2,TRBJ2-7,TRBV27,CASSSKAGGLRYEQYF,TGTGCCAGCAGTTCTAAGGCGGGAGGATTGAGATACGAGCAGTACTTC
-,TRBD2,TRBJ2-3,TRBV6-6,CASRPTSDSTDTQYF,TGTGCCAGCAGGCCCACTAGCGACAGCACAGATACGCAGTATTTT
few,TRBD1,TRBJ2-5,TRBV10-3,CAISEPFPGQGVETQYF,TGTGCCATCAGTGAGCCCTTTCCGGGACAGGGAGTAGAGACCCAGTACTTC
-,TRBD1,TRBJ2-1,TRBV6-5,CASSMGTGGYDEQFF,TGTGCCAGCAGTATGGGGACAGGGGGCTATGATGAGCAGTTCTTC
few,-,TRBJ1-5,TRBV3-1,CASSQDLAGVGPQHF,TGTGCCAGCAGCCAAGATTTAGCGGGGGTAGGGCCCCAGCATTTT
-,-,TRBJ2-5,TRBV20-1,CSASGMGETQYF,TGCAGTGCTAGTGGGATGGGAGAGACCCAGTACTTC
-,TRBD1,TRBJ2-5,TRBV7-2,CASSALQGYQGTQYF,TGTGCCAGCAGCGCGCTACAGGGGTACCAAGGGACCCAGTACTTC
-,-,TRBJ2-1,TRBV5-1,CASSRDQIALNEQFF,TGCGCCAGCAGCCGGGACCAGATCGCCCTAAATGAGCAGTTCTTC
few,-,TRBJ2-1,TRBV12-3/TRBV12-4,CASSAPNKDRAGQFF,TGTGCCAGCAGTGCACCGAATAAAGACAGGGCGGGACAGTTCTTC
-,-,TRBJ1-1,TRBV2,CASSAGRNTEAFF,TGTGCCAGCAGCGCGGGCCGCAACACTGAAGCTTTCTTT
-,TRBD2,TRBJ2-1,TRBV7-8,CASSLVVPAGGRDEQFF,TGCGCCAGCAGCTTAGTTGTCCCTGCGGGAGGGCGGGATGAGCAGTTCTTC
-,TRBD1,TRBJ2-7,TRBV7-9,CASSARGDRGPPYEQYF,TGTGCCAGCAGCGCCCGGGGGGACAGGGGGCCCCCCTACGAGCAGTACTTC
-,-,TRBJ1-4,TRBV12-5,CASGLRAGVNEKLFF,TGTGCTAGTGGGCTGAGGGCAGGGGTTAATGAAAAACTGTTTTTT